Listed below are T cell receptor beta chains from one sample, sequenced in a study of Ad26.COV2.S vaccination and SARS-CoV-2 variants. The assay was immunoSEQ multiplex PCR, and TCRdb's table has in-frame clones only and misses some. Of about 280,000 clones detected, more than 75% appear once; the ten largest clones hold 3% to 4%. The material was peripheral blood, obtained in a trial of Ad26.COV2.S vaccine versus placebo. The receptor set was obtained from a person aged 18-65 years who received the Ad26.COV2.S COVID-19 vaccine or a placebo. The CDR3 runs from the conserved cysteine through the conserved F or W. The D gene is left open where the match is weak. The size field is filled for only some rows; it gives once, few, many or a size class.

v_call,d_call,cdr3_length,clone_size,j_call,cdr3_aa,cdr3_nt
TRBV7-7,.,15,.,TRBJ2-2,CASSKGTVDTGELFF,TGTGCCAGCAGCAAGGGAACAGTGGACACCGGGGAGCTGTTTTTT
TRBV7-2,TRBD1,17,.,TRBJ2-1,CASSQQPQGSAYNEQFF,TGTGCCAGCAGCCAGCAGCCACAGGGGTCCGCCTACAATGAGCAGTTCTTC
TRBV19,.,12,.,TRBJ2-1,CASSPARGYQFF,TGTGCCAGTAGTCCCGCCAGGGGTTACCAGTTCTTC
TRBV19,.,14,.,TRBJ2-7,CASRWRGATYEQYF,TGTGCCAGTCGGTGGAGGGGGGCCACCTACGAGCAGTACTTC
TRBV11-2,TRBD1,13,.,TRBJ2-7,CASSRQGAWEQYF,TGTGCCAGCAGCAGACAGGGGGCTTGGGAGCAGTACTTC
TRBV23-1,.,12,.,TRBJ1-1,CASPPPGTEAFF,TGCGCCAGCCCCCCGCCTGGCACTGAAGCTTTCTTT
TRBV2,TRBD1,18,once,TRBJ1-4,CASRGTKGTVATNEKLFF,TGTGCCAGCAGGGGCACCAAAGGGACAGTTGCAACTAATGAAAAACTGTTTTTT
TRBV13,TRBD2,17,.,TRBJ2-1,CASSLAGGPSSYNEQFF,TGTGCCAGCAGCCTAGCGGGGGGTCCAAGCTCCTACAATGAGCAGTTCTTC
TRBV11-2,.,15,.,TRBJ1-2,CASSLDPTDNYGYTF,TGTGCCAGCAGCTTAGATCCCACCGATAACTATGGCTACACCTTC
TRBV27,.,13,.,TRBJ1-1,CASSLSPGSEAFF,TGTGCCAGCAGTTTATCGCCAGGGTCCGAAGCTTTCTTT
TRBV5-3,TRBD2,13,.,TRBJ2-7,CARSPGLGSEQYF,TGTGCCAGAAGCCCGGGACTAGGCAGCGAGCAGTACTTC
TRBV5-1,.,14,few,TRBJ2-7,CASSPDGISYEQYF,TGCGCCAGCAGTCCAGACGGGATCTCCTACGAGCAGTACTTC
TRBV27,TRBD1,14,.,TRBJ1-4,CASSSRTGEEKLFF,TGTGCCAGCAGTTCCAGGACAGGGGAAGAAAAACTGTTTTTT
TRBV27,TRBD1,16,.,TRBJ1-2,CASSHKGQNANYGYTF,TGTGCCAGCAGTCATAAGGGACAGAATGCTAACTATGGCTACACCTTC
TRBV7-8,TRBD2,18,once,TRBJ2-7,CASSLVTGTSGRGNEQYF,TGTGCCAGCAGCTTAGTAACCGGGACTAGCGGGAGGGGAAACGAGCAGTACTTC
TRBV18,TRBD2,13,.,TRBJ2-1,CASVTSGYNEQFF,TGTGCCAGCGTGACTAGCGGGTACAATGAGCAGTTCTTC
TRBV6-4,.,13,.,TRBJ1-5,CASSGEPNQPQHF,TGTGCCAGCAGTGGAGAACCGAATCAGCCCCAGCATTTT
TRBV30,.,13,once,TRBJ2-1,CAWRPRTYNEQFF,TGTGCCTGGAGACCCCGGACTTACAATGAGCAGTTCTTC
TRBV27,TRBD2,17,.,TRBJ2-5,CASSLSAGGPPGETQYF,TGTGCCAGCAGTTTATCCGCGGGGGGGCCCCCAGGGGAGACCCAGTACTTC
TRBV10-3,TRBD1,18,.,TRBJ2-6,CAISKPGQGTSGANVLTF,TGTGCCATCAGTAAACCGGGACAGGGGACCTCTGGGGCCAACGTCCTGACTTTC
TRBV2,TRBD1,16,few,TRBJ1-4,CASSAVGQGLNEKLFF,TGTGCCAGCAGTGCCGTCGGACAGGGCCTTAATGAAAAACTGTTTTTT
TRBV11-2,.,16,.,TRBJ2-2,CASSFSQGMGTGELFF,TGTGCCAGCAGCTTTTCACAGGGTATGGGCACCGGGGAGCTGTTTTTT
TRBV9,.,14,.,TRBJ2-3,CASSVEGSTDTQYF,TGTGCCAGCAGCGTAGAGGGAAGCACAGATACGCAGTATTTT
TRBV5-4,.,16,once,TRBJ1-2,CASSPKADLHRGGYTF,TGTGCCAGCAGCCCCAAGGCCGATCTGCATAGGGGGGGCTACACCTTC